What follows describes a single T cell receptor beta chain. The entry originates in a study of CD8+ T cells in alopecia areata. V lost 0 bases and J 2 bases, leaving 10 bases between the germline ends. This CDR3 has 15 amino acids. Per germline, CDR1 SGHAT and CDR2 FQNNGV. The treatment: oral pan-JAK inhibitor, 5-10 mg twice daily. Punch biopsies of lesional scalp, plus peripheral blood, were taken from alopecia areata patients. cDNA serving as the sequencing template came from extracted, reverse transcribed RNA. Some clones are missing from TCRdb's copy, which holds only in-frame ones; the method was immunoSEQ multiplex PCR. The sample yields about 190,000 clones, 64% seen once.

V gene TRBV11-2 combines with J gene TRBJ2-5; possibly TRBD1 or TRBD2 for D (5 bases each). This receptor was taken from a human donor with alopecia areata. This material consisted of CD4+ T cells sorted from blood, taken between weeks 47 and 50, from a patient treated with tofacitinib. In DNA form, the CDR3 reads TGTGCCAGCAGCTTAGATCGGGGCTATCAAGAGACCCAGTACTTC. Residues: CASSLDRGYQETQYF. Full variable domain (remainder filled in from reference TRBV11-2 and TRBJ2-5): EAGVAQSPRYKIIEKRQSVAFWCNPISGHATLYWYQQILGQGPKLLIQFQNNGVVDDSQLPKDRFSAERLKGVDSTLKIQPAKLEDSAVYLCASSLDRGYQETQYFGPGTRLLVL.